The clone carrying this T cell receptor (beta chain) was counted many times. Its antigen is not known. The data are from a study of T cells in Graves' hyperthyroidism and ophthalmopathy. Findings and limits, study-wide: Ophthalmopathy, as predicted by the model, came a median 6.5 months after the prediction.

Germline V gene lookup returns CDR1 MNHEY and CDR2 SVGEGT. Trimming shortened V by 4 bases and J by 3 bases, and 10 bases separated the two germline ends. CDR3 length: 14 residues. Amplification targeted TCR beta CDR3 regions from RNA transcripts. Initially, a first-round RT-PCR of the TCR CDR3 employed the HTBI primer set. TCRdb re-called the multiplex PCR reads through MiXCR, storing one row per CDR3 protein. The sample holds approximately 640,000 distinct CDR3 sequences; around 16% are singletons and the top ten take less than 20%. PBMCs were obtained from under 13 ml fresh peripheral blood. The material sequenced was blood. This clonotype originated in a man aged 50-60 years with Graves' hyperthyroidism. This chain joins TRBV6-2 or TRBV6-3 and TRBJ2-1; D gene uncertain. CDR3 DNA: TGTGCCAGCAGTTCCTCTTGGTACTACAATGAGCAGTTCTTC. This gives the protein CASSSSWYYNEQFF.